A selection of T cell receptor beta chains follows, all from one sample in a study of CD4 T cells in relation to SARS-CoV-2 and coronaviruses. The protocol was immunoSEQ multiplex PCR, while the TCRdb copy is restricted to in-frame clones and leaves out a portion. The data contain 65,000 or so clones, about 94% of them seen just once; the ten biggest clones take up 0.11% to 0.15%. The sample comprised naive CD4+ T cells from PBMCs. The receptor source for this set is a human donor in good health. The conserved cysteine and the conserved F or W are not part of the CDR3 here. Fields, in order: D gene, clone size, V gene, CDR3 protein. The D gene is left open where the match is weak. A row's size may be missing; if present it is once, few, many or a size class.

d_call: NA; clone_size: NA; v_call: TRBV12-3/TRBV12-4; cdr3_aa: ASRKQAIQY
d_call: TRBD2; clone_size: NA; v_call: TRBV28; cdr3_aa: ASSSSGSRLSSAGELF
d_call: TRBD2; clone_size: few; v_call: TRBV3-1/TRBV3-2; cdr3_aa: ASSQDSGTRGTGELF
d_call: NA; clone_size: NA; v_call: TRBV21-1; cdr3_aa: ASSKGVCETQY
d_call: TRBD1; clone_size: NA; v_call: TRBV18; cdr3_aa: ASSPRQGAETQY
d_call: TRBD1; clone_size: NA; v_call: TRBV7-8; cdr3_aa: ASSGSRQGPEPLH
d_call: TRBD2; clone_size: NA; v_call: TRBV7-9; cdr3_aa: ASRRTSGSNEQY
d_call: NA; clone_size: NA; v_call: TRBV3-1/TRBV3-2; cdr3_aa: ASSQVGGLVTEAF
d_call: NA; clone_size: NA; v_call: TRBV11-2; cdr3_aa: ASSRPGRLNEKLF
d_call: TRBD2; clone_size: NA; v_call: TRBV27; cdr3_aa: ASSLKDRLAAYNEQF
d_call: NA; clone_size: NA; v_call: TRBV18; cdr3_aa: ASSPTQSGAEAF
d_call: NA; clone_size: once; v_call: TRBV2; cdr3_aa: ASRGDAREQY
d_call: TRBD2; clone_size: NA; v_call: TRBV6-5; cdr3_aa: ASNRLAGGETQY
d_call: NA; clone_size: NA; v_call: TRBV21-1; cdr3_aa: ASSNVMENGAGYRNQPQH
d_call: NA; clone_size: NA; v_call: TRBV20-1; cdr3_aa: SAGETGQY
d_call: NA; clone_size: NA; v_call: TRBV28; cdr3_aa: ATLLGGGDGNIQY
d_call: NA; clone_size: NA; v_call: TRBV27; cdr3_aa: ASTPDRSSGNTIY
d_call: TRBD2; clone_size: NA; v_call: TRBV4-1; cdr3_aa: ASSQVEREWGTDTQY
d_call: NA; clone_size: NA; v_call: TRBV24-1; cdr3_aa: ATSAPGLGTAEAF
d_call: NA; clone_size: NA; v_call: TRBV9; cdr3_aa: ASSVGLGGGGDTDTQY
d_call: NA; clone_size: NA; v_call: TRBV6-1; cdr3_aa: ASSEWTNYGYT
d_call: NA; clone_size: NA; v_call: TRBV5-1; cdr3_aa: ASSLSPGRSYGYT
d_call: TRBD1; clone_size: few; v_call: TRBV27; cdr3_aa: ASSPRDRFYGYT
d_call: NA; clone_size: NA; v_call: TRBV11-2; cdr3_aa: ASSLTQYNEQF
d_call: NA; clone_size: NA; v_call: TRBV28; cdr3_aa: ASSLPHRTAYEQF
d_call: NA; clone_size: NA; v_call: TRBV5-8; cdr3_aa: ASRVVTEQF
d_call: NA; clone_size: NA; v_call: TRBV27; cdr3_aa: ASSLSRRPPVY
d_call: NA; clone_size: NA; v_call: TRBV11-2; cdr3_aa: ASSSDWQGKY
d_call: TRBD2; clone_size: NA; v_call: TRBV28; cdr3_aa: ASSHTSGSTDTQY
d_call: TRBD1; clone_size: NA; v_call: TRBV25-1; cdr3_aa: ASAPGQGVYEQY
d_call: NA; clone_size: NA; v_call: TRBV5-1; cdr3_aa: ASSAGAHNEQF
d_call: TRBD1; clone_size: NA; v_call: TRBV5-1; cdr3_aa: ASSLGDRASEQY
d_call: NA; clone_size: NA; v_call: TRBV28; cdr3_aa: ASSFSIYEQF
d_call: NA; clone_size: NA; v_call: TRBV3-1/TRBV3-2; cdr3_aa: ASSQDGGALSQETQY
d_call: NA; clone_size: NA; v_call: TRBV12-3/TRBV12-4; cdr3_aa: ASSTDSNQPQH
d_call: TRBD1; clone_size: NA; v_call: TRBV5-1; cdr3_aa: ASSLAMGQSTNTEAF
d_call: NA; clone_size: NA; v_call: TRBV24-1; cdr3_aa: ATSDSRTGDTKNIQY
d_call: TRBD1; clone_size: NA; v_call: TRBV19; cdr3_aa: ASSRGQGPLNTGELF
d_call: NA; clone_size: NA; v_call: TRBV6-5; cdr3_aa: ASYQDTQNTEAF
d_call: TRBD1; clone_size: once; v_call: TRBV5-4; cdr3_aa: ASSFGTENYNEQF
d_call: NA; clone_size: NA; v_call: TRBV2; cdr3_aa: ASSGGTGPTTYEQY
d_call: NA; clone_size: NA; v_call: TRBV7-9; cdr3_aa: ASSQTGNQPQH
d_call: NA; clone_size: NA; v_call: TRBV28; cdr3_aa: ASKDSRGQLNTEAF
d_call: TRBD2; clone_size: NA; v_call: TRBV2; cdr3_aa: ASNPVVAGHEQY